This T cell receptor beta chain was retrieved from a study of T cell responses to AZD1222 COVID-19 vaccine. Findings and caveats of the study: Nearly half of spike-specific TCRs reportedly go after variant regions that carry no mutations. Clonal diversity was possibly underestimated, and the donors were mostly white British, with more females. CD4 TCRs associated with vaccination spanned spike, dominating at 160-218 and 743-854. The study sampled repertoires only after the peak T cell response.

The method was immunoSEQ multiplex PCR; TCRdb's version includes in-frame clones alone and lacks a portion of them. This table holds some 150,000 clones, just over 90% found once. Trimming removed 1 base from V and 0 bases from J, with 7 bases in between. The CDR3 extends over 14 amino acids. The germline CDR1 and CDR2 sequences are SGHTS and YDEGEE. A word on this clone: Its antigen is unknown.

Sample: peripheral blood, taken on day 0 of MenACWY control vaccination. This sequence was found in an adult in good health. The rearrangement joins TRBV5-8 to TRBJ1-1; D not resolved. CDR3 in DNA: TGTGCCAGCAGCTTGAACAGCTTGAACACTGAAGCTTTCTTT. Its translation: CASSLNSLNTEAFF.